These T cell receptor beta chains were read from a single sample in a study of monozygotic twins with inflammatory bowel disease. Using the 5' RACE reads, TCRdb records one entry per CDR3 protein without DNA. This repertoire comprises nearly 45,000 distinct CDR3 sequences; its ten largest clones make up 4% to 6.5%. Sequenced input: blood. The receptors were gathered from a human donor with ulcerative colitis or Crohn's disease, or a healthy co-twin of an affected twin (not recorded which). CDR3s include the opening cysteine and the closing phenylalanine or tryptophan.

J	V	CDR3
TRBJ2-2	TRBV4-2	CASSQDRAANTGELFF
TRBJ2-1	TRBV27	CASSFGTGSYNEQFF
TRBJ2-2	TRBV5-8	CASSSPVRRETNTGELFF
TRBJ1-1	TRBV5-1	CASSPSPDTEAFF
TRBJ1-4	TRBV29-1	CSVLMAGGNEKLFF
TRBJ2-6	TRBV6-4	CASSDSYGNGANVLTF
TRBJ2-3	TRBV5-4	CASSPPPGRLSTDTQYF
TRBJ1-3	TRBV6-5	CASSTTRGNTIYF
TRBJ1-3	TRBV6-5	CASSLGGTVTGNTIYF
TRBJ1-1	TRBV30	CAWSPATGETEAFF
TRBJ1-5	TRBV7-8	CTSSQGGRRPIQPQHF
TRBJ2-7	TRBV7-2	CASSLALAGPSEQYF
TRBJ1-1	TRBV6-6	CASSPPQQNTEAFF
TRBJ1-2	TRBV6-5	CASSDRREGYTF
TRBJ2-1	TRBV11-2	CASNKRASGRAEDEQFF
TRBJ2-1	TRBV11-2	CASSRLQGGNNEQFF
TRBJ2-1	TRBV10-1	CASQADPTSNEQFF
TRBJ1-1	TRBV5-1	CASSIQLGQSEAFF
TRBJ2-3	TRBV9	CASNAGRGTDTQYF
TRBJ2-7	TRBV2	CASSDGAYEQYF
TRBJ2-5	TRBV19	CASGRGRVGSETQYF
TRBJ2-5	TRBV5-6	CASSLMGGETQYF
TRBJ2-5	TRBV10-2	CASKMEETQYF
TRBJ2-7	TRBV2	CASRDRFEQYF
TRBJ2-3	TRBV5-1	CASKERAGADTQYF
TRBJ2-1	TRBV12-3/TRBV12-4	CASSFVPPPGEQFF
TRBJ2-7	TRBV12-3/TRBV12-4	CASRRTPSHEQYF
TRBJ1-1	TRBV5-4	CASGQLNTEAFF
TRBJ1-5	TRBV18	CASSRQGSSNQPQHF
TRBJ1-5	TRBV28	CASTSQAGFSNQPQHF
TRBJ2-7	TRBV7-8	CASRDPRAPREQYF
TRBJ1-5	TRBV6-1	CATKERDPSGQPQHF
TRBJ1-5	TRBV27	CASSPWQGGQPQHF
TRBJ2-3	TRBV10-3	CAIREGLAGLLDTQYF
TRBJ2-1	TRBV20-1	CSARDGTSGKFKQFF
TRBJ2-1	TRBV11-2	CASTIQGLLNSYNEQFF
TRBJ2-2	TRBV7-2	CASSSVAGGPIGELFF
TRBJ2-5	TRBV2	CASSGLGGVQETQYF
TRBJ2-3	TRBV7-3	CASSREGSTDTQYF
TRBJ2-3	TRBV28	CASSSGVLRSDTQYF
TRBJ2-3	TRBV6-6	CASSYARHTQYF